The 9 T cell receptor beta chains in this list originate from one sample, sequenced in a study of control samples from healthy donors and cancer patients. Profiling relied on immunoSEQ multiplex PCR, and the TCRdb table lists in-frame clones only, not all of them. The sample shows 100,000 to 150,000 clones, around nine tenths of them seen only once. Sample: blood. The receptor set was obtained from a man aged 18 to 29 in good health.

This clone was observed a handful of times. For the CDR3, the DNA is TGTGCCAGCTCACCACCCCCTTTTGGTGGGCTTACCTACGAGCAGTACTTC. As protein: CASSPPPFGGLTYEQYF. The chain is built from TRBV18 and TRBJ2-7; D is unclear. The CDR3 covers 17 residues. Germline V lookup: CDR1 KGHSH, CDR2 LQKENI. V was cut by 0 bases and J by 2 bases, with 17 bases left in between.

The rearrangement links TRBV18 to TRBJ1-1; tentative D call: TRBD1 (5 bases). V was clipped by 4 bases and J by 2 bases, with 26 bases between them. CDR3 length: 19 amino acids. CDR1 is KGHSH, CDR2 LQKENI, per germline. The CDR3: CASSLGPLDSSAANTEAFF. The CDR3 nucleotides are TGTGCCAGCTCACTCGGTCCTCTTGACAGCTCCGCTGCAAACACTGAAGCTTTCTTT.

As for this clone: Different DNA sequences within this sample yield the same CDR3. The J gene is TRBJ1-6, the V gene TRBV6-6, with D perhaps matching TRBD1 (6 bases). Germline V CDR1 and CDR2: MNHNY, SVGAGI (reference sequence). The CDR3 totals 13 residues. V was shortened by 6 bases and J by 4 bases, with 7 bases between the two germline ends. CDR3 residues: CASRDSYNSPLHF. The DNA for the CDR3 is TGTGCCAGCAGGGACAGTTATAATTCACCCCTCCACTTT.

V gene TRBV14 combines with J gene TRBJ2-3; TRBD2 aligns across 7 bases. The germline gives CDR1 SGHDN, CDR2 FVKESK. The ends lost 2 bases at V and 0 bases at J; junction bases unmatched: 2. The CDR3 has 15 residues. CDR3 sequence: CASSQQRGSTDTQYF. The DNA for the CDR3 is TGTGCCAGCAGCCAACAGCGGGGAAGCACAGATACGCAGTATTTT.

The chain employs TRBV4-1 and TRBJ1-1, with 7 bases fitting TRBD1. Trimming took 2 bases from V and 0 from J; bases not matched to a gene: 6. The germline V gene has CDR1 MGHRA and CDR2 YSYEKL. CDR3 size: 16 residues. The CDR3 nucleotides read TGCGCCAGCAGCCAACCCTACAGGGGTATGAACACTGAAGCTTTCTTT. The encoded protein is CASSQPYRGMNTEAFF.

The chain links TRBV23-1 to TRBJ1-5; perhaps TRBD1 as D (5 bases). TRBV23-1 is an open reading frame, and its role is uncertain. CDR3 length: 16 residues. Deletions cut 6 bases from V and 2 bases from J, with 17 bases between. The CDR3 spells CASSPRRDIGNQPQHF. CDR3 in DNA: TGCGCCAGCAGCCCCCGCAGGGATATAGGCAATCAGCCCCAGCATTTT.

The chain is built from TRBV3-1 (or the pseudogene TRBV3-2) and TRBJ1-1; D is uncertain. CDR3 length: 15 amino acids. With 1 base removed from V and 1 base from J, the gap between germline ends came to 10 bases. In germline, CDR1 is LGHDT, CDR2 YNNKEL (reference sequence). In nucleotides, the CDR3 is TGTGCCAGCAGCCAAGTAGGACGGAAGAACACTGAAGCTTTCTTT. This codes for CASSQVGRKNTEAFF.

The genes are TRBV12-2 and TRBJ1-5. TRBV12-2 is given as a pseudogene. This CDR3 comprises 14 residues. The CDR3 sequence: CASRLGGSNQPQHF. In DNA, the CDR3 is TGTGCAAGTCGCTTGGGGGGTAGCAATCAGCCCCAGCATTTT.

The chain recombines TRBV30 with TRBJ2-2, with D perhaps being TRBD1 or TRBD2 (6 bases each). The V end was cut by 3 bases, the J end by 6 bases, with 14 bases between. The CDR3 contains 14 residues. CDR1 is GTSNPN, CDR2 SVGIG, per germline (reference sequence). CDR3 in amino acids: CAWREGHQAGELFF. CDR3 DNA: TGTGCCTGGAGGGAGGGACACCAGGCCGGGGAGCTGTTTTTT. The full variable domain, in which reference TRBV30 and TRBJ2-2 provide the parts outside the CDR3, is SQTIHQWPATLVQPVGSPLSLECTVEGTSNPNLYWYRQAAGRGLQLLFYSVGIGQISSEVPQNLSASRPQDRQFILSSKKLLLSDSGFYLCAWREGHQAGELFFGEGSRLTVL.